A selection of T cell receptor beta chains follows, all from one sample in a study of blood T cell dynamics during melanoma immunotherapy. The data were produced by immunoSEQ multiplex PCR, yet TCRdb's version contains in-frame clones alone and is incomplete. The sample has under 3,000 clones; about 83% are singletons. The sample in question was blood, obtained from a patient treated with checkpoint blockade. The source is a human donor with melanoma. Both conserved end residues are part of each CDR3. Each record gives: D gene, J gene, clone size, CDR3 length, V gene, CDR3 protein, CDR3 DNA. A D gene is named only where the DNA matches it firmly. Rows give clone size only sometimes, using once, few, many, or a class for an expanded clone.

. | TRBJ2-7 | few | 14 | TRBV16 | CASSHHIDAYEQYF | TGTGCCAGCAGCCACCACATCGACGCCTACGAGCAGTACTTC
. | TRBJ1-6 | . | 15 | TRBV4-3 | CASSQGKDHNSPLHF | TGCGCCAGCAGCCAAGGAAAAGATCATAATTCACCCCTCCACTTT
TRBD2 | TRBJ2-3 | . | 17 | TRBV19 | CASTRRSLAGATDTQYF | TGTGCCAGTACCCGAAGGTCGCTAGCGGGAGCTACAGATACGCAGTATTTT
. | TRBJ1-6 | . | 14 | TRBV6-1 | CASRGVPDNSPLHF | TGTGCCAGCAGGGGGGTCCCAGATAATTCACCCCTCCACTTT
TRBD1 | TRBJ1-2 | . | 15 | TRBV9 | CASSTQGVGNYGYTF | TGTGCCAGCAGCACACAGGGGGTGGGAAACTATGGCTACACCTTC
. | TRBJ2-1 | . | 10 | TRBV20-1 | CSAPINEQFF | TGCAGTGCCCCTATCAATGAGCAGTTCTTC
TRBD2 | TRBJ2-7 | . | 15 | TRBV28 | CASSQITSGRDEQYF | TGTGCCAGCAGCCAAATTACTAGCGGGAGAGACGAGCAGTACTTC
TRBD2 | TRBJ2-7 | . | 13 | TRBV7-2 | CASSREGADEQYF | TGTGCCAGCAGCCGGGAGGGCGCGGACGAGCAGTACTTC
. | TRBJ2-3 | . | 15 | TRBV10-3 | CAISDPVGSTDTQYF | TGTGCCATCAGTGACCCGGTAGGTTCGACAGATACGCAGTATTTT
. | TRBJ1-1 | . | 16 | TRBV14 | CASRRRGQGLNTEAFF | TGTGCCAGCAGGAGGAGGGGCCAGGGCCTAAACACTGAAGCTTTCTTT
TRBD1 | TRBJ1-1 | . | 14 | TRBV5-1 | CASCDTGGDTEAFF | TGCGCCAGCTGTGATACAGGGGGGGACACTGAAGCTTTCTTT
. | TRBJ1-5 | . | 13 | TRBV28 | CASSRTSSGPQHF | TGTGCCAGCAGTAGGACATCCAGCGGGCCCCAGCATTTT